Listed below are T cell receptor beta chains from one sample, sequenced in a study of Ad26.COV2.S vaccination and SARS-CoV-2 variants. Some clones are missing from TCRdb's copy, which holds only in-frame ones; the method was immunoSEQ multiplex PCR. The sample lists 380,000 or so clones, 83% seen once, with more than 7% in the top ten. The specimen was peripheral blood, collected in a trial of Ad26.COV2.S vaccine versus placebo. The receptors come from a person aged 18-60 years who received the Ad26.COV2.S COVID-19 vaccine or a placebo. CDR3s leave out the opening cysteine and the closing phenylalanine or tryptophan.

J: TRBJ1-1; V: TRBV5-6; CDR3: ASSLFDVEAF
J: TRBJ2-3; V: TRBV4-3; CDR3: ASSPWTSGGSD
J: TRBJ2-7; V: TRBV10-1; CDR3: ASSDGGTGGHEQY
J: TRBJ2-7; V: TRBV2; CDR3: ASSGAGEQY
J: TRBJ1-3; V: TRBV4-1; CDR3: ASSSGLSGNTIY
J: TRBJ2-1; V: TRBV3-1/TRBV3-2; CDR3: ASTSWGREIDNEQF
J: TRBJ2-7; V: TRBV29-1; CDR3: SVLVPNYEQY
J: TRBJ1-1; V: TRBV7-9; CDR3: ASTPVNTEAF
J: TRBJ2-2; V: TRBV28; CDR3: ASSLKRVTGELF
J: TRBJ2-7; V: TRBV19; CDR3: ASTPTGGIYEQY
J: TRBJ1-6; V: TRBV2; CDR3: ASAYNSPLH